This entry lists 27 T cell receptor beta chains sequenced from one sample in a study of T cells in Graves' hyperthyroidism and ophthalmopathy. RNA transcripts were the template for amplifying TCR beta CDR3 regions. The HTBI primer set was used in a first-round RT-PCR of the TCR CDR3. TCRdb reprocessed the multiplex PCR reads with MiXCR, giving one entry per CDR3 protein. The table includes fewer than 400,000 distinct CDR3 sequences, 15% to 19% detected once. The sample was blood. The receptors here all came from a woman aged 18-29 years with Graves' hyperthyroidism that later progressed to Graves' ophthalmopathy.

This clonotype was seen ten or more times. V gene TRBV3-1 combines with J gene TRBJ1-2, with D unresolved. V was trimmed by 1 base and J by 4 bases, leaving 7 bases between them. This CDR3 has 13 amino acids. Germline-derived CDR1 and CDR2 are LGHDT and YNNKEL (reference sequence). For the CDR3, the DNA is TGTGCCAGCAGCCAAGCCTGGGTCTATGGCTACACCTTC. It translates to CASSQAWVYGYTF.

This clonotype has a handful of counts. The chain links TRBV27 to TRBJ2-3, with TRBD2 identical over 10 bases. The CDR3 has 16 amino acids. V was clipped by 5 bases and J by 0 bases; unmatched bases: 5. Germline assignment: CDR1 MNHEY and CDR2 SMNVEV (reference sequence). The CDR3 sequence: CASSDGLAASTDTQYF. In DNA, the CDR3 is TGTGCCAGCAGTGATGGACTAGCGGCTAGCACAGATACGCAGTATTTT.

This rearrangement joins TRBV29-1 to TRBJ2-1; TRBD1 agrees at 12 bases. Germline trimming cut 1 base from V and 10 bases from J; bases unmatched to any gene: 8. CDR1 and CDR2 from the germline V gene are SQVTM and ANQGSEA. The CDR3 length is 15 residues. CDR3 sequence: CSVEVVGTGGYEQFF. In DNA, the CDR3 is TGCAGCGTTGAAGTTGTGGGGACAGGGGGCTACGAGCAGTTCTTC.

The genes are TRBV28 and TRBJ1-2; TRBD1 might be the D (5 bases). The CDR3 has 18 amino acids. Trimming took 2 bases from V and 2 from J, leaving 21 bases between them. CDR1 is MDHEN, CDR2 SYDVKM, per germline. In DNA, the CDR3 is TGTGCCAGCAGTTTACTGGGCGGGGGGGACGGTAGGAACTATGGCTACACCTTC. It codes for CASSLLGGGDGRNYGYTF.

The V gene is TRBV7-9, the J gene TRBJ2-7; D gene ambiguous. Germline V gives CDR1 SEHNR, CDR2 FQNEAQ (reference sequence). Trimming cost V 3 bases and J 4 bases, with 13 bases left between them. The CDR3 sequence is 14 residues long. CDR3 sequence (DNA): TGTGCCAGCAGCTTCGCGCATGTTCGGTACGAGCAGTACTTC. This gives the protein CASSFAHVRYEQYF.

The chain has TRBV7-8 and TRBJ2-3, with 8 bases matching TRBD2. Germline loops: CDR1 SGHVS, CDR2 FQNEAQ. This CDR3 spans 12 amino acids. V shed 2 bases, J shed 14 bases, and the junction held 6 bases outside the gene matches. Written as DNA, the CDR3 is TGTGCCAGCAGCTTACCCGTAAGCGGGAGGTATTTT. Amino acids: CASSLPVSGRYF.

This clonotype was seen repeatedly, ten times or more. The CDR3 sequence: CASTRGGKGGEQYF. As DNA, the CDR3 is TGTGCCAGCACCAGAGGGGGGAAGGGGGGCGAGCAGTACTTC. The chain employs TRBV13 and TRBJ2-7; either TRBD1 or TRBD2 may supply D (6 bases each). The CDR3 sequence is 14 residues long. Looked up from germline, CDR1 is PRHDT and CDR2 is FYEKMQ (reference sequence). V lost 7 bases and J 6 bases, leaving 19 bases between the germline ends.

There are many counts of this clonotype. The V gene is TRBV11-2, the J gene TRBJ2-3; 8 nucleotides line up with TRBD2. This CDR3 spans 16 amino acids. CDR1 and CDR2 (germline): SGHAT, FQNNGV. Trimming at V came to 4 bases and at J to 4 bases, leaving 10 bases not matched to a gene. CDR3: CASSSWTSPTPDTQYF. The CDR3 DNA sequence: TGTGCCAGCAGCTCCTGGACTAGCCCTACCCCAGATACGCAGTATTTT.

This clonotype was found a few times. This chain connects TRBV29-1 to TRBJ1-4, with D uncertain. CDR3 size: 15 residues. V was cut by 7 bases and J by 0 bases, with 15 bases left in between. Germline V CDR1 and CDR2: SQVTM, ANQGSEA. CDR3 loop: CSALFDTATNEKLFF. In DNA, the CDR3 is TGCAGCGCTCTCTTCGACACCGCAACTAATGAAAAACTGTTTTTT. Combining the CDR3 with reference TRBV29-1 and TRBJ1-4 gives the whole variable domain SAVISQKPSRDICQRGTSLTIQCQVDSQVTMMFWYRQQPGQSLTLIATANQGSEATYESGFVIDKFPISRPNLTFSTLTVSNMSPEDSSIYLCSALFDTATNEKLFFGSGTQLSVL.

This clonotype was detected many times. V and J are TRBV12-3 or TRBV12-4 and TRBJ2-7, with 9 bases lining up with TRBD2. The CDR3 spans 18 residues. Trimming cost V 3 bases and J 1 base; bases outside gene matches: 13. Here the CDR3 DNA reads TGTGCCAGCAGTTTGGGGATAGCGGGAGTGCCCGTTTCCTACGAGCAGTACTTC. Residues: CASSLGIAGVPVSYEQYF.

This clonotype was observed many times. The rearrangement joins TRBV28 to TRBJ1-1, with D possibly being TRBD1 (5 bases). CDR1 is MDHEN and CDR2 is SYDVKM in the germline V gene. V was pared by 1 base and J by 7 bases, with 10 bases between. The CDR3 extends over 13 amino acids. CDR3 sequence: CASSLSQGSEAFF. The DNA for the CDR3 is TGTGCCAGCAGTTTATCTCAGGGAAGTGAAGCTTTCTTT.

This clonotype was seen more than once but under ten times. This sequence joins TRBV7-6 and TRBJ2-2; perhaps TRBD1 as D (6 bases). There are 15 residues in the CDR3. V was shortened by 6 bases and J by 6 bases, with 17 bases between the two germline ends. Germline CDR1 and CDR2: SGHVS and FNYEAQ. CDR3 in amino acids: CASRTRDNIPGELFF. In DNA form, the CDR3 reads TGTGCCAGCAGGACCCGGGACAACATTCCCGGGGAGCTGTTTTTT.

The sample holds many counts of this clonotype. The chain recombines TRBV5-8 with TRBJ2-3; 13 positions match TRBD2. The germline V gene encodes CDR1 SGHTS and CDR2 YDEGEE. V lost 0 bases, J lost 4 bases, and 5 bases stayed unmatched. This CDR3 has 17 amino acids. In DNA form, the CDR3 reads TGTGCCAGCAGCTTGGACGGGACTAGCGGGACCCCAGATACGCAGTATTTT. Its protein product is CASSLDGTSGTPDTQYF.

In regard to this clonotype: At one end, the junction sequence differs from germline, possibly due to a read error. The V and J genes are TRBV30 and TRBJ1-2; D call uncertain. The CDR3 contains 13 residues. Germline lookup yields CDR1 GTSNPN and CDR2 SVGIG (reference sequence). The CDR3 loop is CAWSRGGIYRYTF. CDR3 bases: TGTGCCTGGAGTCGCGGCGGTATCTATCGCTACACCTTC.

The table lists this clonotype with many counts. The chain is built from TRBV30 and TRBJ2-7, with 10 bases that match TRBD2. V dropped 3 bases and J dropped 8; count of bases not matched to a gene: 10. The CDR3 spans 14 residues. Germline loops: CDR1 GTSNPN, CDR2 SVGIG (reference sequence). This CDR3 is CAWSGLAGGGQQYF. CDR3 nucleotides: TGTGCCTGGAGCGGATTAGCGGGAGGAGGACAGCAGTACTTC.

This clonotype was seen at least ten times. This rearrangement joins TRBV27 to TRBJ2-6, with D perhaps matching TRBD1 (7 bases). The length of the CDR3 is 16 residues. CDR1 and CDR2 from the germline V gene are MNHEY and SMNVEV (reference sequence). V was trimmed by 5 bases and J by 0 bases, leaving 11 bases between them. The CDR3 region is CASSPQGGSGANVLTF. CDR3 bases: TGTGCCAGCAGTCCCCAGGGGGGCTCTGGGGCCAACGTCCTGACTTTC.

Points on this clonotype: A much larger clone lies a single base off, so this may be a read error. The V call is TRBV2, the J call TRBJ1-4; TRBD1 matches at 9 bases. V shed 5 bases, J shed 8 bases, and the junction held 6 bases outside the gene matches. Germline CDR1 reads SNHLY; CDR2 reads FYNNEI. The CDR3 is 14 residues long. This chain's CDR3 is CASSLQGAREKLFF. The CDR3 DNA reads as TGTGCCAGCAGTCTACAGGGGGCGCGAGAAAAACTGTTTTTT.

Many counts were recorded for this clonotype. V and J are TRBV27 and TRBJ1-1; possible D gene TRBD1, 6 bases. The V end was cut by 3 bases, the J end by 1 base, with 9 bases between. Germline assignment: CDR1 MNHEY and CDR2 SMNVEV (reference sequence). The CDR3 runs 14 residues. The CDR3 region has the DNA TGTGCCAGCAGTTTCGCAGGGGCGAACACTGAAGCTTTCTTT. Translating gives CASSFAGANTEAFF.

This clonotype was observed a handful of times. A single base separates this from a much larger clone, so it may be a read error. The CDR3 carries no conserved terminal phenylalanine or tryptophan, so it likely arises from a read error. The chain carries TRBV27 and TRBJ1-1; D remains unclear. The CDR3 is 14 amino acids. The V end was cut by 4 bases, the J end by 0 bases, with 9 bases between. Germline V gene sequence: CDR1 MNHEY, CDR2 SMNVEV (reference sequence). Written as DNA, the CDR3 is TGTGCCAGCAGTTCGGCAAACCTGAACACTGAAGCTTTCGTT. Protein product: CASSSANLNTEAFV.

This clonotype showed up many times. The chain recombines TRBV6-2 or TRBV6-3 with TRBJ2-1, with 9 bases aligning to TRBD2. Germline V CDR1 and CDR2: MNHEY, SVGEGT. This CDR3 comprises 16 residues. V was pared by 2 bases and J by 8 bases, with 10 bases of the junction left unmatched. The CDR3: CASSYLFGLAIHEQFF. CDR3 in DNA: TGTGCCAGCAGTTACCTTTTCGGACTAGCGATTCATGAGCAGTTCTTC.

This clonotype has a count of ten or more. V usage is TRBV12-3 or TRBV12-4 and J usage is TRBJ1-1; D is unclear. This CDR3 is 14 amino acids long. Trimming shortened V by 3 bases and J by 2 bases, and 10 bases separated the two germline ends. The DNA for the CDR3 is TGTGCCAGCAGTTTCGTCTTTTCTAACACTGAAGCTTTCTTT. It codes for CASSFVFSNTEAFF.

As for this clonotype: One end of the junction varies from germline; a read error may be responsible. The DNA for the CDR3 is TGTGCTAGTGGTCCCTCCGGGGGTAGCTCCTACAATGAGCAGTCCTTC. Amino acid sequence: CASGPSGGSSYNEQSF. The V and J genes are TRBV12-5 and TRBJ2-1; maybe TRBD2 (6 bases). Germline lookup yields CDR1 LGHNT and CDR2 FRNRAP. The CDR3 is 16 residues long.

This clonotype was seen only a few times. The genes are TRBV9 and TRBJ2-1; D may be TRBD2 (5 bases). CDR1 and CDR2 (germline): SGDLS, YYNGEE. There are 15 residues in the CDR3. V shed 4 bases and J shed 5 bases, with 16 bases lying between them. CDR3 sequence: CASSTEGGAHNEQFF. The DNA of the CDR3 is TGTGCCAGCAGCACCGAGGGTGGCGCCCACAATGAGCAGTTCTTC.

In this sample, this clonotype turned up a few times. This chain joins TRBV9 and TRBJ2-2; 8 nucleotides agree with TRBD2. The V gene's germline CDR1 is SGDLS and CDR2 YYNGEE. Trimming took 2 bases from V and 0 from J; bases not matched to a gene: 6. CDR3 length: 17 residues. CDR3 bases: TGTGCCAGCAGCGTGGATAGGCGGGGGGCGAACACCGGGGAGCTGTTTTTT. It codes for CASSVDRRGANTGELFF.

This clonotype was observed many times. This rearrangement joins TRBV28 to TRBJ1-1; 7 bases match TRBD1. Germline V CDR1 and CDR2: MDHEN, SYDVKM. This CDR3 spans 15 amino acids. The ends lost 5 bases at V and 1 base at J; junction bases unmatched: 7. Here the CDR3 DNA reads TGTGCCAGCAGTCCCGGGACAGTCCGGAACACTGAAGCTTTCTTT. Residues: CASSPGTVRNTEAFF.

This clonotype turned up a few times. The chain is built from TRBV4-1 and TRBJ1-4; D may be TRBD1 (5 bases). This CDR3 has 14 residues. Trimming took 0 bases from V and 6 from J, leaving 8 bases between them. CDR1 and CDR2 from the germline V gene are MGHRA and YSYEKL. CDR3 protein: CASSQEPGYEKLFF. CDR3 sequence (DNA): TGCGCCAGCAGCCAAGAGCCAGGGTATGAAAAACTGTTTTTT.

The J gene is TRBJ1-1, the V gene TRBV28; D is ambiguous. The CDR3 consists of 14 residues. With 1 base removed from V and 0 bases from J, the gap between germline ends came to 6 bases. CDR1 MDHEN and CDR2 SYDVKM come from the germline V gene. The CDR3 bases are TGTGCCAGCAGTTTATCGTCCGTGAACACTGAAGCTTTCTTT. Its protein product is CASSLSSVNTEAFF. The whole variable domain, filled in from reference TRBV28 and TRBJ1-1, reads DVKVTQSSRYLVKRTGEKVFLECVQDMDHENMFWYRQDPGLGLRLIYFSYDVKMKEKGDIPEGYSVSREKKERFSLILESASTNQTSMYLCASSLSSVNTEAFFGQGTRLTVV.